This T cell receptor beta chain stems from a study of blood T cell repertoires in COVID-19. Measured with immunoSEQ multiplex PCR; TCRdb has only the in-frame clones, and not every one. The sample has about 180,000 clones, about 88% seen once. The germline V gene has CDR1 SGHAT and CDR2 FQNNGV. After removal of 0 bases from V and 2 bases from J, the junction contained 1 base not matched to a gene. The CDR3 runs to 14 residues. Sequencing used PBMCs or T cells enriched from blood (not recorded which). The sequence was obtained from a human donor with acute COVID-19. The donor label of this sample is uncertain. V gene TRBV11-2 combines with J gene TRBJ2-7; the match to TRBD2 covers 7 bases. Here the CDR3 reads CASSLEGGTYEQYF. In nucleotides, the CDR3 is TGTGCCAGCAGCTTAGAGGGGGGGACCTACGAGCAGTACTTC.